The T cell receptor (beta chain) described here comes from a study of yellow fever vaccine responses in identical twins. The CDR3 length is 12 residues, termini included. Germline lookup yields CDR1 SGHNT and CDR2 YENEEA. Findings and limits, study-wide: A vaccine T cell response that seemed partly convergent and partly personalized was reported in twins.

Regarding this clonotype: Its specificity is not known. Without the conserved terminal phenylalanine or tryptophan, this CDR3 likely stems from a read error. The limits of the CDR3 on the DNA are not certain, so only TCRdb's listed CDR3 is given.

TCRdb redid the calling of the RT-PCR reads with MiXCR, one entry per CDR3 protein. The profile covers about 6,000 distinct CDR3 sequences, with 50% to 80% appearing a single time and around 4% taken by the ten largest. The source material was T cells from blood (PBMCs), unsorted or a sorted subset (not recorded which), sampled before or after yellow fever vaccination (not recorded which). This TCR was recovered from a woman between 18 and 30 years old who received the yellow fever vaccine. The J gene is TRBJ2-1, the V gene TRBV11-3. The CDR3 spells CASSLDFNEQCS.